This is a list of T cell receptor beta chains from one sample in a study of early T cells in non-severe SARS-CoV-2 infection. TCRdb independently ran MiXCR on the 5' RACE reads; one entry per CDR3 protein. The sample has about 25,000 distinct CDR3 sequences, roughly 4% seen once. Source material: whole blood. The receptor source for this set is an adult who was a healthcare worker with PCR-confirmed SARS-CoV-2 infection or an uninfected control (not recorded which). CDR3s leave out the opening cysteine and the closing phenylalanine or tryptophan. Each record gives: V gene, D gene, CDR3 protein. The D gene is left open where the match is weak.

>TRBV12-3/TRBV12-4|-
ASSLSRGLT
>TRBV19|TRBD2
ASSIDPSGMRYEQF
>TRBV5-5|TRBD1
ASSLQGVTGELF
>TRBV2|-
ASSAGENTEAF
>TRBV12-3/TRBV12-4|-
ASRSGVTNQPQH
>TRBV28|-
ASSSLIRGRQETQY
>TRBV19|TRBD1
ASSPRTGVWADTQY
>TRBV28|TRBD1
ASSSDRTGGRSPLH
>TRBV20-1|TRBD1
SASRDSGTNEKLF
>TRBV20-1|-
SAQDRADEQY
>TRBV18|TRBD2
ASSPSAGLAYEQY
>TRBV5-5|TRBD2
ASSFESSSGTFTDTQY